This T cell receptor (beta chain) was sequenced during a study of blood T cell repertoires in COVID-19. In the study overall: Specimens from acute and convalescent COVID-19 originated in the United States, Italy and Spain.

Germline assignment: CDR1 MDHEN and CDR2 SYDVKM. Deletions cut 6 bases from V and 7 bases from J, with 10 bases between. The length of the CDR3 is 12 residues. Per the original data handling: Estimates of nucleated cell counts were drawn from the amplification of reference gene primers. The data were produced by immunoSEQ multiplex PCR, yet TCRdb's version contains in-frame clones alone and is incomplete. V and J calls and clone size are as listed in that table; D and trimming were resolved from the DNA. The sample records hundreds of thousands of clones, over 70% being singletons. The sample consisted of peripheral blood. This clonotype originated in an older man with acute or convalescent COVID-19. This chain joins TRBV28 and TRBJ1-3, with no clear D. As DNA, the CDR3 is TGTGCCAGCAGCTCAACCCGGAACACCATATATTTT. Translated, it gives CASSSTRNTIYF.